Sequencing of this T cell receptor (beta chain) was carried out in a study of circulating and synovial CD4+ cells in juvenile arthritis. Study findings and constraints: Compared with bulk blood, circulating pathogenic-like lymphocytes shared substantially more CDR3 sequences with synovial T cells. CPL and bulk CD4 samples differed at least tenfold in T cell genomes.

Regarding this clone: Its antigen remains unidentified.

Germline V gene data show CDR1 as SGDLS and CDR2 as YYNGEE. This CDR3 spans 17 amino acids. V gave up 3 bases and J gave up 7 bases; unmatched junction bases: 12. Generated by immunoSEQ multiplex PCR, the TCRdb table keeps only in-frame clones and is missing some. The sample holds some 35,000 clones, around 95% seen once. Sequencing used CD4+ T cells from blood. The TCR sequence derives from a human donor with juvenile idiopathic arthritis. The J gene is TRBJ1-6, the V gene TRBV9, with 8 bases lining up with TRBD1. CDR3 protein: CASSGGGQGRLNSPLHF. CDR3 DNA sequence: TGTGCCAGCAGCGGAGGAGGACAGGGAAGGTTGAATTCACCCCTCCACTTT.